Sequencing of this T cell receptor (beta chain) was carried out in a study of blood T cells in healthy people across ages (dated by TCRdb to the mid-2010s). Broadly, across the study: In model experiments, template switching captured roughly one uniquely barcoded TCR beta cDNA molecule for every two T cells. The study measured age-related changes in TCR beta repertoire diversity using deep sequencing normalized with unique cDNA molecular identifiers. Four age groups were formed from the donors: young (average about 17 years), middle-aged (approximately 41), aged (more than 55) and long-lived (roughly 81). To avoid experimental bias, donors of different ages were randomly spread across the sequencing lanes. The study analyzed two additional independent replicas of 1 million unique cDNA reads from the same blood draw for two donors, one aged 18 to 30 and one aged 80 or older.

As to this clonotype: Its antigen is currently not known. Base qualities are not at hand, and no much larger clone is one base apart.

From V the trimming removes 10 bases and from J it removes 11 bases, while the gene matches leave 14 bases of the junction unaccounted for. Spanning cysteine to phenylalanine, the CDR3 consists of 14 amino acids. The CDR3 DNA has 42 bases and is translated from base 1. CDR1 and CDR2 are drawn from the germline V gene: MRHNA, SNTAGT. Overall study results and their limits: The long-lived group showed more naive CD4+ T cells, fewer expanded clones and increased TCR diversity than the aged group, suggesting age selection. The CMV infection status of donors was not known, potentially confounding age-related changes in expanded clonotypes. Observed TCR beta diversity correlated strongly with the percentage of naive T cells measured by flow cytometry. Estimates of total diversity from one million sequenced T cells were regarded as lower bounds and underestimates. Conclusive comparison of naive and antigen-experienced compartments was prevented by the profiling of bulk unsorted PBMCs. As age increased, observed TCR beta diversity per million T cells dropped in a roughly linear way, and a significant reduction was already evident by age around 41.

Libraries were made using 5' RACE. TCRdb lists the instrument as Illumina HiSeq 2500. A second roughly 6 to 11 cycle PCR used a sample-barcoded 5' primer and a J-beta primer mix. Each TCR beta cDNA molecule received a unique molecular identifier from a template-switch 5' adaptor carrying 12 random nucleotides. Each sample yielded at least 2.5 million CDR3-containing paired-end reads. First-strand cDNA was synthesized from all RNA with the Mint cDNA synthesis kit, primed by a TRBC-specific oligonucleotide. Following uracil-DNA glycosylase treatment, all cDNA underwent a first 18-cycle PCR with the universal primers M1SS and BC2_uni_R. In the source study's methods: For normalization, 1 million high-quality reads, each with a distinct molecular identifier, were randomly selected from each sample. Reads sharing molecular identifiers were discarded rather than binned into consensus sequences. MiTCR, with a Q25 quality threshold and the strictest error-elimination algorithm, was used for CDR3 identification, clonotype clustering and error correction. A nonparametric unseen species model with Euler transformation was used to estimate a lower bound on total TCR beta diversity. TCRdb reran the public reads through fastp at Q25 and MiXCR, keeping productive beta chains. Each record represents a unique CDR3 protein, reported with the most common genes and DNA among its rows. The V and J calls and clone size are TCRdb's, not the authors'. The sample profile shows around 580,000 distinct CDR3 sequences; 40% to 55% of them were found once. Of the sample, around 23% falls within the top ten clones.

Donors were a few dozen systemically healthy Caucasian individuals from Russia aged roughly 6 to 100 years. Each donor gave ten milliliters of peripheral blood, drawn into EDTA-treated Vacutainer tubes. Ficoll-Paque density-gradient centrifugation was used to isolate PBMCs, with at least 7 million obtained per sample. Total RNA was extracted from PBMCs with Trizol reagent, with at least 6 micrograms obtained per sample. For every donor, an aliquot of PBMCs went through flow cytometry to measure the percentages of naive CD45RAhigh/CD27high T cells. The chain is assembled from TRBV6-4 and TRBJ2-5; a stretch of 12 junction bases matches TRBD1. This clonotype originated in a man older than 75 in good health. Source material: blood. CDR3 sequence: CATSEGQGAMKQYF. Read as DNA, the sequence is TGTGCCACCTCTGAGGGACAGGGGGCGATGAAGCAGTACTTC.